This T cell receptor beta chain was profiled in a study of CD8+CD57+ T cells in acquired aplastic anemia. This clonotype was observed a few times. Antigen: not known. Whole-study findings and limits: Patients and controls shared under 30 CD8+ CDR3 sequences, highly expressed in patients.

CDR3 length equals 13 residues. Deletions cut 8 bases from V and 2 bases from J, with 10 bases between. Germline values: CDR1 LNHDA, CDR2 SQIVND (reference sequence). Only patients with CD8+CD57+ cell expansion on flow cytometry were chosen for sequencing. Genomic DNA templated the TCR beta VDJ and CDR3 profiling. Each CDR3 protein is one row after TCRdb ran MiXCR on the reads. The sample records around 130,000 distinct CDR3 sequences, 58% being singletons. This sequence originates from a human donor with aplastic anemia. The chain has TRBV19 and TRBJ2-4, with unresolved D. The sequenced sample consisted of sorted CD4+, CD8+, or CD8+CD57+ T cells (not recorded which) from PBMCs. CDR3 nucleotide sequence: TGTGCCAGTTCCATGGGGTCCAAAAACATTCAGTACTTC. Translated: CASSMGSKNIQYF. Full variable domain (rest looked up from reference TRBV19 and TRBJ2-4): DGGITQSPKYLFRKEGQNVTLSCEQNLNHDAMYWYRQDPGQGLRLIYYSQIVNDFQKGDIAEGYSVSREKKESFPLTVTSAQKNPTAFYLCASSMGSKNIQYFGAGTRLSVL.